This T cell receptor (beta chain) comes out of a study of immune cell composition in non-small cell lung cancer. Study overall: Histologic subtype was mainly adenocarcinoma or squamous cell carcinoma.

The table lists this clone with a few counts. Antigen specificity is unknown. Study-wide findings and caveats: Approximately 73% of squamous and approximately 31% of adenocarcinoma cases had tumour-associated clones >0.5%.

The V segment lost 5 bases and the J segment 5 bases; nucleotides outside the gene matches: 5. CDR1 SGHVS and CDR2 FNYEAQ come from the germline V gene. This CDR3 is 13 amino acids long. Produced via immunoSEQ multiplex PCR; TCRdb's table is partial and in-frame only. Among 5,100 or so clones listed, 80% to 90% were seen once. This clonotype originated in a human donor with non-small cell lung cancer. The sample consisted of lung tumor tissue. V is TRBV7-6 and J is TRBJ2-5; TRBD2 aligns across 7 bases. The CDR3 spells CASSRRGEETQYF. DNA for the CDR3: TGTGCCAGCAGCCGACGGGGGGAGGAGACCCAGTACTTC.